The clone carrying this T cell receptor beta chain was observed a few times. Its target is not known. This sample is part of a study of beta chain features in type 1 diabetes. Across the whole study: Healthy donors and patients showed comparable age, gender and cell yields. Study outcomes and limitations: Moderate but significant shortening of TCRB CDR3s was recorded in all four CD4+ subsets from Type 1 diabetes patients. The similarity of naive, central memory and Treg TCRB repertoires appeared greater among patients than among healthy donors.

All of the isolated RNA was reverse transcribed, so expressed TCRB transcripts were sequenced. Measured with immunoSEQ multiplex PCR; TCRdb has only the in-frame clones, and not every one. The profile shows approximately 730,000 clones, around 15% of them singletons. CDR1 SEHNR and CDR2 FQNEAQ come from the germline V gene (reference sequence). Unmatched junction bases numbered 9, after V lost 5 bases and J lost 1 base. The CDR3 runs 16 residues. Each donor gave one heparinised blood draw averaging around 120 mL. By way of CD45RO/CCR7/CD25/CD127/CD95/CD27, the CD4+ regulatory, stem cell-like memory, central memory and naive cells were sorted.

This TCR came from a young man with type 1 diabetes. The rearrangement uses TRBV7-9 and TRBJ1-1; TRBD1 agrees at 8 bases. Sequences were obtained from naive CD4+ T cells from blood. This CDR3 reads CASSHRTGQPNTEAFF. As DNA, the CDR3 is TGTGCCAGCAGCCATAGGACAGGGCAACCGAACACTGAAGCTTTCTTT.